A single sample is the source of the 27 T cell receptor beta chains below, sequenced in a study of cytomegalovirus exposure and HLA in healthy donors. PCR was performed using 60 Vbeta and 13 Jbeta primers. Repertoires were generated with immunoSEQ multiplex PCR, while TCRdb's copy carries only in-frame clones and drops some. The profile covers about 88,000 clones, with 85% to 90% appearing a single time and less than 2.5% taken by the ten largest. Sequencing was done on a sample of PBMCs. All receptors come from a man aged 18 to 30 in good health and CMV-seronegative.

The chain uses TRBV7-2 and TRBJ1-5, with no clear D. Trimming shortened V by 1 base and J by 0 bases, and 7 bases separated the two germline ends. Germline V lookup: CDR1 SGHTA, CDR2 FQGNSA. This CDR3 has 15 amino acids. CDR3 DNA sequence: TGTGCCAGCAGCTTAGGAGCGGGTAGCAATCAGCCCCAGCATTTT. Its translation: CASSLGAGSNQPQHF.

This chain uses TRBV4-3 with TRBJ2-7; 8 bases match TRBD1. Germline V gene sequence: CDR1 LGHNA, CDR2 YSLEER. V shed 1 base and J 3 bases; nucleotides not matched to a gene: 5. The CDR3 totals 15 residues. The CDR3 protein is CASSQARGTGYEQYF. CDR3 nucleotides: TGCGCCAGCAGCCAAGCTAGGGGGACAGGCTACGAGCAGTACTTC.

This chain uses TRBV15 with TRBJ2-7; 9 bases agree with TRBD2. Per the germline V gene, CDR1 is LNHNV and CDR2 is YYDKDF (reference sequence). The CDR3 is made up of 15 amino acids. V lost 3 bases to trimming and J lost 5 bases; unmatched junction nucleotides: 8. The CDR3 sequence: CATSRTGGGGHEQYF. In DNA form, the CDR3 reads TGTGCCACCAGCAGGACTGGCGGGGGGGGCCACGAGCAGTACTTC. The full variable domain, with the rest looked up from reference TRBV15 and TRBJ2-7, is DAMVIQNPRYQVTQFGKPVTLSCSQTLNHNVMYWYQQKSSQAPKLLFHYYDKDFNNEADTPDNFQSRRPNTSFCFLDIRSPGLGDTAMYLCATSRTGGGGHEQYFGPGTRLTVT.

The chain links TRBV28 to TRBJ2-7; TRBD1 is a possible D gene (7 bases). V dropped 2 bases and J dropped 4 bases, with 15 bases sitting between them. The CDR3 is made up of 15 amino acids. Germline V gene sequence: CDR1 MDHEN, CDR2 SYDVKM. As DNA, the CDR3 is TGTGCCAGCAGTTTAATGCGGGACAGAGGGTACGAGCAGTACTTC. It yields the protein CASSLMRDRGYEQYF. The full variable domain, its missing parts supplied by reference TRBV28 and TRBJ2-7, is DVKVTQSSRYLVKRTGEKVFLECVQDMDHENMFWYRQDPGLGLRLIYFSYDVKMKEKGDIPEGYSVSREKKERFSLILESASTNQTSMYLCASSLMRDRGYEQYFGPGTRLTVT.

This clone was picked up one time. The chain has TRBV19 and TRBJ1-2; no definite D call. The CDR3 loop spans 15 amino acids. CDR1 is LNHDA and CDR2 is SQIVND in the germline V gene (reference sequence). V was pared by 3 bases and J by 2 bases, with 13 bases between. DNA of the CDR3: TGTGCCAGTAGTATGACGACACCGGGAAACTATGGCTACACCTTC. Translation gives CASSMTTPGNYGYTF. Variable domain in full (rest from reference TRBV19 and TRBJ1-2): DGGITQSPKYLFRKEGQNVTLSCEQNLNHDAMYWYRQDPGQGLRLIYYSQIVNDFQKGDIAEGYSVSREKKESFPLTVTSAQKNPTAFYLCASSMTTPGNYGYTFGSGTRLTVV.

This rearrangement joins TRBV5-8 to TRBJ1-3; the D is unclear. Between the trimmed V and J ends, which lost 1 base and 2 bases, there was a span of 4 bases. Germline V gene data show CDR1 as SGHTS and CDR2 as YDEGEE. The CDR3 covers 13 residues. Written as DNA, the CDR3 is TGTGCCAGCAGCTTGCGGGCTGGAAACACCATATATTTT. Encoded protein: CASSLRAGNTIYF.

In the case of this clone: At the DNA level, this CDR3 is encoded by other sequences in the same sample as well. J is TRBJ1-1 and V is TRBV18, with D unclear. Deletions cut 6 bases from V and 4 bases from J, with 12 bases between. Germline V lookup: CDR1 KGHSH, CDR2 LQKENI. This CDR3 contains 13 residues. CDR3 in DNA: TGTGCCAGCTCCCCGCTGGAGGGCACTGAAGCTTTCTTT. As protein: CASSPLEGTEAFF.

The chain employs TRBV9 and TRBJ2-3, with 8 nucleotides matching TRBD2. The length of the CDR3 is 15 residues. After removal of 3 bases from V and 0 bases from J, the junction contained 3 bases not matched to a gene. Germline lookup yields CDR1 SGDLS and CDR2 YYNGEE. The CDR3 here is CASSAPSGSTDTQYF. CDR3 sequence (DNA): TGTGCCAGCAGCGCCCCTAGCGGGAGCACAGATACGCAGTATTTT.

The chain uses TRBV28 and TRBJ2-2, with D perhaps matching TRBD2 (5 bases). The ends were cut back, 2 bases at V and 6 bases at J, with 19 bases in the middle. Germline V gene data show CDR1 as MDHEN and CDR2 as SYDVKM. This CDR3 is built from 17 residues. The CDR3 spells CASSLHPPRDGAGELFF. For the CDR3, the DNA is TGTGCCAGCAGTTTACACCCCCCGAGGGATGGGGCCGGGGAGCTGTTTTTT.

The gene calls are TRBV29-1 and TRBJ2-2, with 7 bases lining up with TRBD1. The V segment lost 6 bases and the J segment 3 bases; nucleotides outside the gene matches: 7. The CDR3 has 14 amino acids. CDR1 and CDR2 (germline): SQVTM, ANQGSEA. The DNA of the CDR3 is TGCAGCGTGTCCAGGGGGATGTACACCGGGGAGCTGTTTTTT. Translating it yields CSVSRGMYTGELFF.

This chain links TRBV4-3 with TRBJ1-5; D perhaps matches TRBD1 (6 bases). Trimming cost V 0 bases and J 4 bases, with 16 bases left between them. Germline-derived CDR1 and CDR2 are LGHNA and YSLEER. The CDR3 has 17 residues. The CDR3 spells CASSQESGVGRNQPQHF. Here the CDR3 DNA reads TGCGCCAGCAGCCAAGAGTCAGGGGTCGGAAGGAATCAGCCCCAGCATTTT.

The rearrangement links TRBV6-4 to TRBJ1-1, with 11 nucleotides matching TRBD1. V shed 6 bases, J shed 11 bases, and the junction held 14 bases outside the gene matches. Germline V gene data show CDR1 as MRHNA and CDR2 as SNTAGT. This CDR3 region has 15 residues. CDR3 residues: CASRPEGGTGGEAFF. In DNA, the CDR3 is TGTGCCAGCAGACCTGAGGGTGGGACAGGGGGAGAGGCTTTCTTT.

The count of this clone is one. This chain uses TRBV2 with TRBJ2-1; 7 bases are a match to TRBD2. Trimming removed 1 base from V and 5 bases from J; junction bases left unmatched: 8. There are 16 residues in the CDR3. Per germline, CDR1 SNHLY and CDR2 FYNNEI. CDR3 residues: CASSEVSSGLHNEQFF. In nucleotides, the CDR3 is TGTGCCAGCAGTGAAGTGTCTAGCGGACTACACAATGAGCAGTTCTTC.

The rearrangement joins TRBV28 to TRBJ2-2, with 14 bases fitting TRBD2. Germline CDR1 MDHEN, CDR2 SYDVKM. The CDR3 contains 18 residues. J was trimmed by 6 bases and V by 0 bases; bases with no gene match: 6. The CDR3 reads CASSLWGTSGGTPGELFF. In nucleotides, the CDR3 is TGTGCCAGCAGTTTATGGGGGACTAGCGGGGGAACTCCCGGGGAGCTGTTTTTT.

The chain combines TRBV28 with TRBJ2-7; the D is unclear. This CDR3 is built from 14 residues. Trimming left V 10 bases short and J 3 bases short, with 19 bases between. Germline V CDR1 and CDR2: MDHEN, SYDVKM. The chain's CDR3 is CATALPTPIYEQYF. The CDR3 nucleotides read TGTGCCACTGCCCTTCCTACTCCAATCTACGAGCAGTACTTC.

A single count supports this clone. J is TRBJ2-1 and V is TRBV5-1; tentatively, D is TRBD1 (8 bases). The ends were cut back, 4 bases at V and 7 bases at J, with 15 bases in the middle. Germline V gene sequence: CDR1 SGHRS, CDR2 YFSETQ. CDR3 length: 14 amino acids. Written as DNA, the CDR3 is TGCGCCAGCAGCGCAGCGGGACAGGTGAATGAGCAGTTCTTC. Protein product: CASSAAGQVNEQFF.

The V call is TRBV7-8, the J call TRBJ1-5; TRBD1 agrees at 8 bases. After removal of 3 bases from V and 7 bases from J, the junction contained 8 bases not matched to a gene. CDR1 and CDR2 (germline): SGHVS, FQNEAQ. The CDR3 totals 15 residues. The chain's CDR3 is CASSFMRTGPQPQHF. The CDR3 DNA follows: TGTGCCAGCAGCTTCATGAGGACAGGGCCCCAGCCCCAGCATTTT.

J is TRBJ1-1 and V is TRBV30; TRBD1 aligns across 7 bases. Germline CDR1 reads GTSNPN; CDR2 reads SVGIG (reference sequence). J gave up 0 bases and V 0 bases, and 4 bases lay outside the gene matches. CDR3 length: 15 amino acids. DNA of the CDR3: TGTGCCTGGAGTGTAAGGGGGCCCATGAACACTGAAGCTTTCTTT. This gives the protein CAWSVRGPMNTEAFF.

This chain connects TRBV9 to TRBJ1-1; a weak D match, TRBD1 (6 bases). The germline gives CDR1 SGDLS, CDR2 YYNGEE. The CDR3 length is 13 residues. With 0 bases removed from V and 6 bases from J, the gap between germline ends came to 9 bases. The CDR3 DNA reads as TGTGCCAGCAGCGTAGTAGGGGGGGCTGAAGCTTTCTTT. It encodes CASSVVGGAEAFF.

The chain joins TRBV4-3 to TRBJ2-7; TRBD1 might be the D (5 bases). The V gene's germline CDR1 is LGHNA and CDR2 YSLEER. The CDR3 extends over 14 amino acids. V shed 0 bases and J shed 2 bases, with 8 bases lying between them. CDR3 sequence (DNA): TGCGCCAGCAGCCAAGAACCAGGGACCTACGAGCAGTACTTC. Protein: CASSQEPGTYEQYF.

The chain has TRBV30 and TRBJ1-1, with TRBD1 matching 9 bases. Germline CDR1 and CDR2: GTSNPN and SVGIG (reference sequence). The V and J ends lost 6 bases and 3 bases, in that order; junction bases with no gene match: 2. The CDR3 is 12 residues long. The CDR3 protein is CACRTGDTEAFF. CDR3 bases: TGTGCCTGCCGGACAGGGGACACTGAAGCTTTCTTT.

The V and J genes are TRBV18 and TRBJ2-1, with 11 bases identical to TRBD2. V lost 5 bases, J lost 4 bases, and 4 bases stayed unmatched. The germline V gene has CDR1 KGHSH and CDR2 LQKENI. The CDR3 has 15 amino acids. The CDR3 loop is CASSSGLAEYNEQFF. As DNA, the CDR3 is TGTGCCAGCTCATCGGGACTAGCGGAGTACAATGAGCAGTTCTTC.

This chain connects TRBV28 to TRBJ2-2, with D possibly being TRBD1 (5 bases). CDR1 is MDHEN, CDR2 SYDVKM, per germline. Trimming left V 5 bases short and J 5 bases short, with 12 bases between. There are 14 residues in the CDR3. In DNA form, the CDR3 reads TGTGCCAGCAGTGTAGGCAGGGTAACCGGGGAGCTGTTTTTT. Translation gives CASSVGRVTGELFF.

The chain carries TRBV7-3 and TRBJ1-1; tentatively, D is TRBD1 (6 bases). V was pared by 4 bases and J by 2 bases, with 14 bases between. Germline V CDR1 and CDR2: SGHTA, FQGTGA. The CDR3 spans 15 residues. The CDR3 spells CASSYRRQANTEAFF. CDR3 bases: TGTGCCAGCAGCTACCGGAGACAGGCTAACACTGAAGCTTTCTTT.

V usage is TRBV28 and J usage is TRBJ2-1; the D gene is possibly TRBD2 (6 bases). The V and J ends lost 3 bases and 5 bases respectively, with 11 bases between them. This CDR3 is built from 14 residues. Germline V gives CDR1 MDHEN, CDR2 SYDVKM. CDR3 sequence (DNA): TGTGCCAGCAGTTTGAAGGGACTCCACAATGAGCAGTTCTTC. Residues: CASSLKGLHNEQFF.

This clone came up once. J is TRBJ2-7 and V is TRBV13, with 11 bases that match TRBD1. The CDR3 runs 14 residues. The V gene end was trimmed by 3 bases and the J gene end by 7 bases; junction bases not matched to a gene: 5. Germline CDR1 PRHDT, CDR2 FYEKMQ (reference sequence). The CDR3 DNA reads TGTGCCAGCAGCTTCACCGGACAGGGGGCTGAGCAGTACTTC. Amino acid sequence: CASSFTGQGAEQYF.

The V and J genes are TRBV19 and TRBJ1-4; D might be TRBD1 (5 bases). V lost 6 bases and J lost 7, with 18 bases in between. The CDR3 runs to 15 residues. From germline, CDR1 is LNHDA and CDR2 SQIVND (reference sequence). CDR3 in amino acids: CASRGRGTWGEKLFF. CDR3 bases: TGTGCCAGTAGGGGCCGGGGGACGTGGGGTGAAAAACTGTTTTTT.